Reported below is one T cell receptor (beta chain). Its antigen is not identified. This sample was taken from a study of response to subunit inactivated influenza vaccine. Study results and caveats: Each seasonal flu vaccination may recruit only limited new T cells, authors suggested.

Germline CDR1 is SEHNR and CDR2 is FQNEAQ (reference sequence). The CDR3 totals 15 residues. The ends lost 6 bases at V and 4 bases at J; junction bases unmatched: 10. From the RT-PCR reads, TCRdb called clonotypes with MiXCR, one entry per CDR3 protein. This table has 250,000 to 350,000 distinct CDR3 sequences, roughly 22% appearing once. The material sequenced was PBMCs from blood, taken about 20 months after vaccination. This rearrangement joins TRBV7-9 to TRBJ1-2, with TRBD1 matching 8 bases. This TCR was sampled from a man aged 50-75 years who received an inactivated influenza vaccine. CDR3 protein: CASRPQGDQGYGYTF. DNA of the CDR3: TGTGCCAGCAGACCACAGGGGGACCAGGGCTATGGCTACACCTTC.